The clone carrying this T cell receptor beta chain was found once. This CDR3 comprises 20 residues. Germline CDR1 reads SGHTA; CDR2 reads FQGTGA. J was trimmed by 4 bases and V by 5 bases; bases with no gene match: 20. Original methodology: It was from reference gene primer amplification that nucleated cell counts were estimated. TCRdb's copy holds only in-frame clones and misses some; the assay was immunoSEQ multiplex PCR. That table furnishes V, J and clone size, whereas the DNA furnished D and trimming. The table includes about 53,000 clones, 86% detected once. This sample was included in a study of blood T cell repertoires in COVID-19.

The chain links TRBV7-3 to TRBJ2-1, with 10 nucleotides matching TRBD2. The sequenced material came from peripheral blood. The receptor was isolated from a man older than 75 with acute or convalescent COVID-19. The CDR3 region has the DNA TGTGCCAGCAGCCCCAAAAGGGGGATGGCTAGCGGGGGCCTATACAATGAGCAGTTCTTC. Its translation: CASSPKRGMASGGLYNEQFF. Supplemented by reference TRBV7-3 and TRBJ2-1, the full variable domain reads GAGVSQTPSNKVTEKGKYVELRCDPISGHTALYWYRQSLGQGPEFLIYFQGTGAADDSGLPNDRFFAVRPEGSVSTLKIQRTERGDSAVYLCASSPKRGMASGGLYNEQFFGPGTRLTVL.